This TCR beta chain appears in the sequencing data of a study of blood T cell repertoires in COVID-19 (dated by TCRdb to about 2020). With respect to the entire study: The collaborator samples originated in the United States, Italy and Spain and spanned the acute and convalescent phases of COVID-19. The material from the prospective study consisted of cDNA or gDNA derived from T cells, B-cell-depleted T cells, or PBMCs. Deeply sampled blood TCRbeta repertoires from subjects exposed to, actively infected with, or recovered from COVID-19 were included in the dataset. The repertoires were made available in a free public database intended to serve as a resource for research on the immune response to SARS-CoV-2. Samples came from the ongoing ImmuneRACE study (first 160 participants) plus 1,254 subjects from 6 global collaborators. Sample metadata almost always included a de-identified subject ID, COVID-19 status, age in years and sex. Where HLA class I and class II types were available, the types were taken from metadata supplied by the sample provider, not from assay-based typing. What the authors observed across the whole study: How much clinical and demographic metadata was included differed by source and by participant, and the metadata was provided uncurated.

TCRbeta CDR3 regions were amplified from genomic DNA using the immunoSEQ Assay, a bias-controlled multiplex PCR. The paper's processing steps were these. Nucleated cell counts per sample were estimated from amplification of reference gene primers within the assay. To quantify the absolute abundance of each unique TCRbeta CDR3 rearrangement, sequence reads were collapsed and filtered. Productive Simpson clonality was computed per sample as the square root of Simpson's diversity index over productive rearrangements. The immuneACCESS repertoire file appears here via TCRdb, limited to in-frame rearrangements. These files lack a portion of the clones; in checked studies, under half of the deficit traces to unresolved V genes, and the cause of the others is not known. Clone size and V and J calls were adopted from that table, with D and trimming inferred from the DNA. The sample profile shows 450,000 to 600,000 clones; roughly nine tenths of them were found once. The ten largest account for roughly 0.72% of the sample.

In the case of this clone: The specificity of this receptor is unknown. Base quality data are lacking; no much larger clone is found one base away.

In the prospective study, participants were about 18 to 100 years old, resided in 20 to 30 geographic areas of the United States, and were enrolled through a virtual design. Cohort assignment in the prospective study relied on participant-reported clinical history from a screening survey and a study questionnaire. For ImmuneRACE Cohort 3, a participant was defined as recovered based on two consecutive negative NP/OP PCR tests, clearance by a healthcare professional, or resolution of symptoms. Mobile phlebotomists in the prospective study collected whole blood, serum and a nasopharyngeal or oropharyngeal swab from every participant. Prospective study participants could optionally give additional blood draws and questionnaires over a roughly 2-month period. Prospective study blood samples were shipped either frozen or at room temperature before DNA extraction. CDR1 and CDR2 are read off the germline V gene as KGHSH and LQKENI. V lost 4 bases and J lost 5 bases; the stretch between them is 12 bases long. Its CDR3 holds 14 amino acids, cysteine through phenylalanine. The only DNA kept is the CDR3, 42 bases in frame from the first base.

The sequenced sample consisted of PBMCs or T cells enriched from blood (not recorded which). The chain is made from TRBV18 and TRBJ2-1; a weak D assignment points to TRBD2 (7 bases agree). This TCR came from a woman in her late teens or twenties who had recovered from COVID-19. The CDR3 sequence is CASSLGGGHNEQFF. At the DNA level, the sequence is TGTGCCAGCTCACTGGGCGGGGGCCACAATGAGCAGTTCTTC. Joined to the reference TRBV18 and TRBJ2-1 proteins, this CDR3 gives the full variable domain: NAGVMQNPRHLVRRRGQEARLRCSPMKGHSHVYWYRQLPEEGLKFMVYLQKENIIDESGMPKERFSAEFPKEGPSILRIQQVVRGDSAAYFCASSLGGGHNEQFFGPGTRLTVL.